Shown below are 17 T cell receptor beta chains from a single sample sequenced in a study of T-cell memory formation after mild COVID-19. A single record per CDR3 protein comes from TCRdb applying MiXCR to the 5' RACE reads. The repertoire holds about 620,000 distinct CDR3 sequences, roughly 17% seen once, with approximately 12% in the top ten. The specimen was PBMCs or a T cell subset sorted from them (not recorded which). Every receptor here comes from an adult woman who had mild COVID-19 (a few samples of this study predate the infection). Cell type and time point are not known.

This clonotype occurred many times. This chain joins TRBV25-1 and TRBJ1-4; D remains ambiguous. The germline V and J ends were trimmed by 0 bases and 8 bases, with 10 bases remaining between them. There are 14 residues in the CDR3. Germline assignment: CDR1 MGHDK and CDR2 SYGVNS. CDR3 sequence: CASSEYRHREKLFF. The CDR3 DNA is TGTGCCAGCAGTGAATATCGCCACCGGGAAAAACTGTTTTTT.

The chain has TRBV6-2 or TRBV6-3 and TRBJ1-5; D is perhaps TRBD1 (5 bases). This CDR3 region has 16 residues. Trimming took off 10 bases at V and 4 bases at J, with 23 bases between the two ends. Per germline, CDR1 MNHEY and CDR2 SVGEGT. CDR3 nucleotide sequence: TGTGCCACCCAACCCTGGGACGGCATAACTAATCAGCCCCAGCATTTT. Translated, it gives CATQPWDGITNQPQHF.

This clonotype was observed at least ten times. This sequence joins TRBV27 and TRBJ2-4; 7 nucleotides match TRBD2. There are 14 residues in the CDR3. CDR1 is MNHEY and CDR2 is SMNVEV in the germline V gene (reference sequence). The trim removed 5 bases at V and 8 bases at J, leaving 9 bases unmatched. CDR3 DNA sequence: TGTGCCAGCAGTGGGGTGTTGGGAGGGTACATTCAGTACTTC. Translated: CASSGVLGGYIQYF.

In its sample, this clonotype was seen many times. CDR3 sequence: CASTYGLRELFF. CDR3 DNA sequence: TGTGCCAGCACATACGGCCTGCGGGAGCTGTTTTTT. The chain carries TRBV11-2 and TRBJ2-2; D is unclear. V was shortened by 7 bases and J by 9 bases, with 12 bases between the two germline ends. CDR3 size: 12 residues. The germline V gene has CDR1 SGHAT and CDR2 FQNNGV.

The V call is TRBV12-3 or TRBV12-4, the J call TRBJ1-1; TRBD1 matches at 10 bases. The trim removed 5 bases at V and 1 base at J, leaving 1 base unmatched. This CDR3 contains 14 residues. In DNA form, the CDR3 reads TGTGCCAGCAGTCGACAGGGGGCGAACACTGAAGCTTTCTTT. Translated: CASSRQGANTEAFF.

This clonotype was seen more than once but under ten times. The gene calls are TRBV10-3 and TRBJ2-1; D not resolved. The CDR3 loop spans 12 amino acids. Trimming shortened V by 7 bases and J by 7 bases, and 11 bases separated the two germline ends. Germline loops: CDR1 ENHRY, CDR2 SYGVKD. The CDR3 nucleotides are TGTGCCATCAAGAATGAGAGAAATGAGCAGTTCTTC. Protein sequence: CAIKNERNEQFF.

J is TRBJ2-3 and V is TRBV6-5; D is perhaps TRBD2 (5 bases). The V end was cut by 6 bases, the J end by 0 bases, with 16 bases between. The CDR3 consists of 16 residues. CDR1 MNHEY and CDR2 SVGAGI come from the germline V gene. CDR3 nucleotide sequence: TGTGCCAGCAGGTACAAGGACTGGCCCAGCACAGATACGCAGTATTTT. Translated, it gives CASRYKDWPSTDTQYF.

The chain links TRBV19 to TRBJ2-7; a possible D gene is TRBD2 (5 bases). This CDR3 spans 15 amino acids. Germline CDR1 LNHDA, CDR2 SQIVND (reference sequence). V lost 0 bases to trimming and J lost 0 bases, with 9 bases between them. The CDR3: CASSIEAGFSYEQYF. The CDR3 bases are TGTGCCAGTAGTATAGAGGCGGGCTTCTCCTACGAGCAGTACTTC.

This clonotype has just a few counts. This chain connects TRBV6-1 to TRBJ2-7; TRBD1 matches 7 bases. Germline CDR1 and CDR2: MNHNS and SASEGT. The CDR3 extends over 15 amino acids. V trimming: 0 bases; J trimming: 2 bases; junction bases outside the gene matches: 4. The CDR3 bases are TGTGCCAGCAGTGAAGCTGGGACAGCACCCTACGAGCAGTACTTC. Amino acid sequence: CASSEAGTAPYEQYF.

This chain uses TRBV2 with TRBJ1-5; weak D call: TRBD1 (6 bases). The CDR3 extends over 15 amino acids. V was cut by 6 bases and J by 2 bases, with 14 bases left in between. Germline CDR1 SNHLY, CDR2 FYNNEI. The DNA of the CDR3 is TGTGCCAGCAGACAGGGTGGGACGGGCAATCAGCCCCAGCATTTT. It codes for CASRQGGTGNQPQHF.

This clonotype was seen a few times. The chain employs TRBV7-8 and TRBJ2-7; D might be TRBD1 or TRBD2, each matching 6 bases. The ends were cut back, 2 bases at V and 6 bases at J, with 17 bases in the middle. CDR3 length equals 15 residues. Germline V gives CDR1 SGHVS, CDR2 FQNEAQ. The CDR3 reads CASSLLTLTGAEQYF. The CDR3 nucleotides read TGTGCCAGCAGCTTATTGACCCTCACGGGGGCCGAGCAGTACTTC.

This clonotype was seen a handful of times. The chain carries TRBV5-4 and TRBJ2-2; 8 bases fit TRBD1. The CDR3 consists of 16 residues. V lost 4 bases to trimming and J lost 2 bases; unmatched junction nucleotides: 7. Looked up from germline, CDR1 is SGHNT and CDR2 is YYREEE (reference sequence). In DNA form, the CDR3 reads TGTGCCAGCAGCCGACCGACAGGGGTTAACACCGGGGAGCTGTTTTTT. This codes for CASSRPTGVNTGELFF.

This clonotype was observed a few times. The chain recombines TRBV11-3 with TRBJ2-7; 12 nucleotides line up with TRBD2. The CDR3 spans 16 residues. V was pared by 5 bases and J by 3 bases, with 8 bases of the junction left unmatched. Germline-derived CDR1 and CDR2 are SGHNT and YENEEA. The CDR3 nucleotides are TGTGCCAGCAGCCTCAGACTAGCGGGAGCCGGCTACGAGCAGTACTTC. Translation: CASSLRLAGAGYEQYF.

This clonotype was recorded many times. This rearrangement joins TRBV7-2 to TRBJ2-3, with D hard to call. The ends were cut back, 1 base at V and 7 bases at J, with 9 bases in the middle. Germline loops: CDR1 SGHTA, CDR2 FQGNSA. This CDR3 is built from 13 residues. The CDR3 DNA sequence: TGTGCCAGCAGCTTAGAGGCGATCCATACGCAGTATTTT. Protein product: CASSLEAIHTQYF. Looking up the rest from reference TRBV7-2 and TRBJ2-3 gives the full variable domain: GAGVSQSPSNKVTEKGKDVELRCDPISGHTALYWYRQSLGQGLEFLIYFQGNSAPDKSGLPSDRFSAERTGGSVSTLTIQRTQQEDSAVYLCASSLEAIHTQYFGPGTRLTVL.

This clonotype was counted between two and nine times. This sequence joins TRBV29-1 and TRBJ2-7; 11 nucleotides line up with TRBD2. Trimming took 6 bases from V and 4 from J; bases not matched to a gene: 8. CDR3 length: 14 amino acids. The germline V gene encodes CDR1 SQVTM and CDR2 ANQGSEA. The CDR3 sequence is CSVLSGRALYEQYF. CDR3 in DNA: TGCAGCGTCCTTAGCGGGAGGGCTTTGTACGAGCAGTACTTC.

CDR3 DNA sequence: TGCGCCAGCAGTTCAGGAGCGTTCAACGAGCAGTACTTC. Translated, it gives CASSSGAFNEQYF. The chain is built from TRBV5-1 and TRBJ2-7; D not certain. The CDR3 covers 13 residues. Germline V gene lookup returns CDR1 SGHRS and CDR2 YFSETQ. Trimming took 5 bases from V and 5 from J, leaving 14 bases between them. The variable domain in full, completed from reference TRBV5-1 and TRBJ2-7, reads KAGVTQTPRYLIKTRGQQVTLSCSPISGHRSVSWYQQTPGQGLQFLFEYFSETQRNKGNFPGRFSGRQFSNSRSEMNVSTLELGDSALYLCASSSGAFNEQYFGPGTRLTVT.

This clonotype was detected a few times. The rearrangement joins TRBV5-1 to TRBJ2-1, with 13 bases fitting TRBD2. With V trimmed by 4 bases and J by 5 bases, 6 bases remained unmatched. The germline gives CDR1 SGHRS, CDR2 YFSETQ. This CDR3 region has 16 residues. The CDR3 loop reads CASSRRTSGSHNEQFF. The CDR3, as DNA: TGCGCCAGCAGCCGTCGGACTAGCGGGAGCCACAATGAGCAGTTCTTC. The full variable domain, its missing parts supplied by reference TRBV5-1 and TRBJ2-1, is KAGVTQTPRYLIKTRGQQVTLSCSPISGHRSVSWYQQTPGQGLQFLFEYFSETQRNKGNFPGRFSGRQFSNSRSEMNVSTLELGDSALYLCASSRRTSGSHNEQFFGPGTRLTVL.